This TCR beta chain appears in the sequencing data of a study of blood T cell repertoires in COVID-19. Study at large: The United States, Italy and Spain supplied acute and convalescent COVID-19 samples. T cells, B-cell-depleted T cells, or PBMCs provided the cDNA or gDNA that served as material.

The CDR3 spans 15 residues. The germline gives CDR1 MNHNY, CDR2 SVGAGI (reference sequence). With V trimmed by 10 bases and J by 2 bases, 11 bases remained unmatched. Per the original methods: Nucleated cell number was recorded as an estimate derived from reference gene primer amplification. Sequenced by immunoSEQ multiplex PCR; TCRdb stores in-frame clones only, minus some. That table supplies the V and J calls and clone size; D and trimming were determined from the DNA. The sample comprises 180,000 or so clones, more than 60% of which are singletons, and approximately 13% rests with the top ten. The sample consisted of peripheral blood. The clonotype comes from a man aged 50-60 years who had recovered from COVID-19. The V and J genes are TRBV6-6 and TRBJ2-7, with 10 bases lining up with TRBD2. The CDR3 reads CATRPYLAGAYEQYF. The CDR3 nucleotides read TGTGCCACCCGCCCATACCTAGCGGGAGCCTACGAGCAGTACTTC.